The 19 T cell receptor beta chains given below trace back to one sample, sequenced in a study of cytomegalovirus exposure and HLA in healthy donors. The PCR made use of 60 Vbeta and 13 Jbeta primers. Only in-frame clones appear in the TCRdb table, and some are missing; sequencing was by immunoSEQ multiplex PCR. Of about 240,000 clones listed, about 86% are singletons. Sequences were obtained from PBMCs. These receptors were obtained from a woman aged 55-69 years in good health and CMV-seropositive.

The chain carries TRBV29-1 and TRBJ2-7; 10 bases fit TRBD2. From germline, CDR1 is SQVTM and CDR2 ANQGSEA. V shed 2 bases, J shed 3 bases, and the junction held 1 base outside the gene matches. The CDR3 sequence is 13 residues long. Written as DNA, the CDR3 is TGCAGCGTTGAAACTAGCGGGATCTACGAGCAGTACTTC. Encoded protein: CSVETSGIYEQYF.

The J gene is TRBJ2-7, the V gene TRBV29-1, with D maybe TRBD2 (6 bases). The germline gives CDR1 SQVTM, CDR2 ANQGSEA. Between the trimmed V and J ends, which lost 5 bases and 2 bases, there was a span of 13 bases. This CDR3 is 13 amino acids long. The CDR3 DNA follows: TGCAGCGTTCGGGGTAGCGGAACCTACGAGCAGTACTTC. Translation gives CSVRGSGTYEQYF.

The genes are TRBV29-1 and TRBJ2-1, with 9 bases identical to TRBD2. V lost 1 base to trimming and J lost 0 bases; unmatched junction nucleotides: 10. CDR1 and CDR2 (germline): SQVTM, ANQGSEA. The CDR3 is 18 amino acids. The CDR3 DNA is TGCAGCGTTGAAGGCGTTTCTAGCGGGGCGAGCTCCTACAATGAGCAGTTCTTC. This codes for CSVEGVSSGASSYNEQFF.

This clone was seen only once. As DNA, the CDR3 is TGTGCCAGCAGTTACTTGGACAGGGACTACGAGCAGTACTTC. This gives the protein CASSYLDRDYEQYF. The chain recombines TRBV6-5 with TRBJ2-7, with 8 bases that match TRBD1. The CDR3 has 14 residues. Losses at the gene ends were 1 base for V and 3 bases for J; bases not matched to a gene: 2. Germline CDR1 reads MNHEY; CDR2 reads SVGAGI.

In this sample, this clone turned up a few times. The chain carries TRBV7-9 and TRBJ2-3, with D maybe TRBD2 (5 bases). Germline CDR1 reads SEHNR; CDR2 reads FQNEAQ (reference sequence). V was pared by 2 bases and J by 4 bases, with 13 bases between. This CDR3 has 15 amino acids. The DNA for the CDR3 is TGTGCCAGCAGCTTACCCCAACTAGGGTCAGATACGCAGTATTTT. This encodes CASSLPQLGSDTQYF.

This clone was counted a single time. The chain recombines TRBV27 with TRBJ1-3, with 9 bases lining up with TRBD1. CDR1 is MNHEY, CDR2 SMNVEV, per germline (reference sequence). J lost 2 bases, V lost 5 bases, and 4 bases had no gene match. The CDR3 extends over 15 amino acids. CDR3 in amino acids: CASSRGQGAGNTIYF. CDR3 DNA: TGTGCCAGCAGTAGGGGACAGGGAGCTGGAAACACCATATATTTT.

This chain joins TRBV7-8 and TRBJ2-2; 8 bases line up with TRBD1. Trimming at V came to 2 bases and at J to 3 bases, leaving 8 bases not matched to a gene. Germline lookup yields CDR1 SGHVS and CDR2 FQNEAQ. The CDR3 consists of 17 residues. Here the CDR3 reads CASSLRTGTGHTGELFF. The CDR3 DNA reads TGTGCCAGCAGCTTAAGAACCGGGACAGGACACACCGGGGAGCTGTTTTTT.

This clone was detected only a few times. The chain carries TRBV7-3 and TRBJ1-1; D possibly corresponds to TRBD1 (5 bases). Trimming pared 5 bases from V and 0 bases from J, leaving 10 bases between. The CDR3 is 14 residues long. Germline CDR1 and CDR2: SGHTA and FQGTGA. Written as DNA, the CDR3 is TGTGCCAGCAGCGACGGACATATGAACACTGAAGCTTTCTTT. Residues: CASSDGHMNTEAFF.

This clone appeared a few times. The chain joins TRBV19 to TRBJ2-3; 9 bases match TRBD2. Germline CDR1 is LNHDA and CDR2 is SQIVND (reference sequence). The V gene end was trimmed by 7 bases and the J gene end by 4 bases; junction bases not matched to a gene: 9. The CDR3 loop spans 15 amino acids. The CDR3 nucleotides are TGTGCCAGTACCAAGACTAGCGGAGCTGCAGATACGCAGTATTTT. Amino acid sequence: CASTKTSGAADTQYF.

V gene TRBV5-4 combines with J gene TRBJ2-1; 7 bases are shared with TRBD2. V shed 0 bases and J 7 bases; nucleotides not matched to a gene: 7. The CDR3 is 15 residues long. CDR1 is SGHNT, CDR2 YYREEE, per germline (reference sequence). CDR3 protein: CASSLGGSRGNEQFF. Here the CDR3 DNA reads TGTGCCAGCAGCTTGGGCGGGAGTAGAGGGAATGAGCAGTTCTTC.

V and J are TRBV10-3 and TRBJ1-5; D gene ambiguous. This CDR3 contains 15 residues. Trimming pared 6 bases from V and 0 bases from J, leaving 12 bases between. Germline V gene data show CDR1 as ENHRY and CDR2 as SYGVKD. CDR3 sequence reads: CAISEEGSSNQPQHF. As DNA, the CDR3 is TGTGCCATCAGCGAGGAGGGTAGTAGCAATCAGCCCCAGCATTTT.

The sample holds a few counts of this clone. CDR3 nucleotides: TGTGCCAGCAGTTTTCCTAGCGGGAGCTATGAGCAGTTCTTC. Its translation: CASSFPSGSYEQFF. The chain couples TRBV28 to TRBJ2-1, with 10 bases matching TRBD2. Germline-derived CDR1 and CDR2 are MDHEN and SYDVKM. V lost 3 bases to trimming and J lost 8 bases; unmatched junction nucleotides: 4. The length of the CDR3 is 14 residues.

V is TRBV7-9 and J is TRBJ1-1, with 12 nucleotides matching TRBD1. Germline V gene lookup returns CDR1 SEHNR and CDR2 FQNEAQ (reference sequence). V lost 1 base, J lost 5 bases, and 8 bases stayed unmatched. The CDR3 covers 17 residues. The CDR3 DNA reads as TGTGCCAGCAGCTTAGTAGGGACAGGGGGCTCGCGAACTGAAGCTTTCTTT. This encodes CASSLVGTGGSRTEAFF.

DNA for the CDR3: TGCGCCAGCAGTGGGCAGACTAGCGGGAGCGACAATGAGCAGTTCTTC. It specifies CASSGQTSGSDNEQFF. This chain links TRBV10-1 with TRBJ2-1; 12 bases fit TRBD2. J lost 5 bases, V lost 4 bases, and 6 bases had no gene match. The CDR3 consists of 16 residues. CDR1 is WNHNN, CDR2 SYGVQD, per germline (reference sequence).

The V call is TRBV11-3, the J call TRBJ2-1, with D possibly matching TRBD1 (6 bases). V dropped 0 bases and J dropped 6 bases, with 6 bases sitting between them. This CDR3 contains 13 residues. The germline gives CDR1 SGHNT, CDR2 YENEEA. In DNA, the CDR3 is TGTGCCAGCAGCTTAGAGGACAGCAATGAGCAGTTCTTC. This gives the protein CASSLEDSNEQFF.

This clone came up once. The chain employs TRBV6-1 and TRBJ1-5, with D maybe TRBD1 (6 bases). Trimming stripped 2 bases from V and 3 bases from J, with 11 bases between. Looked up from germline, CDR1 is MNHNS and CDR2 is SASEGT. CDR3 size: 15 residues. CDR3 coding DNA: TGTGCCAGCAGTGAAAGGGGGAGGGTCAATCAGCCCCAGCATTTT. Amino acid sequence: CASSERGRVNQPQHF.

This clone has just one count. CDR3 amino acids: CASSAGTSGGYEQYF. Here the CDR3 DNA reads TGTGCCAGCTCGGCCGGGACTAGCGGAGGCTACGAGCAGTACTTC. The rearrangement links TRBV18 to TRBJ2-7; 11 positions match TRBD2. Germline V gene lookup returns CDR1 KGHSH and CDR2 LQKENI. The CDR3 has 15 residues. The J segment lost 3 bases and the V segment lost 6 bases, leaving 7 bases of the junction unmatched.

The chain couples TRBV10-3 to TRBJ1-2; 7 positions agree with TRBD1. After removal of 4 bases from V and 1 base from J, the junction contained 3 bases not matched to a gene. From germline, CDR1 is ENHRY and CDR2 SYGVKD. CDR3 length: 14 amino acids. CDR3 bases: TGTGCCATCAGTGCCCGGGACAGTAACTATGGCTACACCTTC. Translation gives CAISARDSNYGYTF.

This chain connects TRBV19 to TRBJ1-1; D is unresolved. This CDR3 is built from 14 residues. The germline V gene has CDR1 LNHDA and CDR2 SQIVND (reference sequence). V was clipped by 5 bases and J by 0 bases, with 10 bases between them. This CDR3 is CASSSGSLNTEAFF. In DNA, the CDR3 is TGTGCCAGTAGTTCCGGGAGCCTGAACACTGAAGCTTTCTTT.